The present T cell receptor beta chain was sequenced within a study of blood T cells in healthy people across ages. A J-beta primer mix and a sample-barcoded 5' primer were used in a second PCR of roughly 7 to 12 cycles. TCRdb reprocessed the 5' RACE reads via MiXCR and lists one record per CDR3 protein. The sample consists of about 1.4 million distinct CDR3 sequences, 59% of them appearing once. Germline loops: CDR1 SGHRS, CDR2 YFSETQ. The CDR3 runs 16 residues. Germline trimming cut 0 bases from V and 4 bases from J; bases unmatched to any gene: 7. This sequence joins TRBV5-1 and TRBJ2-7; the match to TRBD2 covers 10 bases. The sample was blood. The source is a man aged 18 to 30 in good health. The DNA for the CDR3 is TGCGCCAGCAGCTTGGCATTACTAGCGGGACGGTACGAGCAGTACTTC. Residues: CASSLALLAGRYEQYF.